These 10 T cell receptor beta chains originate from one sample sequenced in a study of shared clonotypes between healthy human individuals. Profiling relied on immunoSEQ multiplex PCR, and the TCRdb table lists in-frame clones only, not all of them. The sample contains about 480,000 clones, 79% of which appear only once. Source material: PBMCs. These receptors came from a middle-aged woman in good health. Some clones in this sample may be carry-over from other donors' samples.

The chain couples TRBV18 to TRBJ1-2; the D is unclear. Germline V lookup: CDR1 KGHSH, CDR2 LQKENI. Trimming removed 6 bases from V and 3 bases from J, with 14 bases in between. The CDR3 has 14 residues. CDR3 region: CASSTGVRDYGYTF. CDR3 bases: TGTGCCAGCTCTACCGGAGTGAGGGACTATGGCTACACCTTC.

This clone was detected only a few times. For the CDR3, the DNA is TGTGCCAGCAGGTCAACGCCCCGGGGGGCGCGAGAGCAGTACTTC. Translated: CASRSTPRGAREQYF. The V and J genes are TRBV27 and TRBJ2-7, with D possibly being TRBD2 (7 bases). Germline V gene data show CDR1 as MNHEY and CDR2 as SMNVEV (reference sequence). The ends were cut back, 6 bases at V and 7 bases at J, with 22 bases in the middle. The CDR3 is 15 residues long.

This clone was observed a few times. In nucleotides, the CDR3 is TGTGCCAGCAGCCTCGGCTGGGGTAACTCCTACGAGCAGTACTTC. Translated: CASSLGWGNSYEQYF. The rearrangement joins TRBV7-2 to TRBJ2-5; D is ambiguous. With the DNA end fitting TRBJ2-7 better, the J assignment may be wrong. Per the germline V gene, CDR1 is SGHTA and CDR2 is FQGNSA. The CDR3 is made up of 15 amino acids.

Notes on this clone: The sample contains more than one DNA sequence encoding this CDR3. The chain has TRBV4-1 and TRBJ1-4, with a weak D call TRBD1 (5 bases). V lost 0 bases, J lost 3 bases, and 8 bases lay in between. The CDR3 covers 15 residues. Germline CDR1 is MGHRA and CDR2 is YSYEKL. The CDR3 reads CASSQDWGSNEKLFF. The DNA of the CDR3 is TGCGCCAGCAGCCAAGACTGGGGGTCTAATGAAAAACTGTTTTTT.

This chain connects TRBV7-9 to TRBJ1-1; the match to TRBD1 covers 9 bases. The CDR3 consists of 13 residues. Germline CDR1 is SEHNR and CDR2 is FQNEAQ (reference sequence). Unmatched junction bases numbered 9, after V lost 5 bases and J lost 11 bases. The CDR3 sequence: CASSPGQGLRAFF. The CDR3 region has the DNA TGTGCCAGCAGCCCGGGACAGGGACTCAGGGCTTTCTTT. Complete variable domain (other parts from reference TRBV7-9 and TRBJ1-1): DTGVSQNPRHKITKRGQNVTFRCDPISEHNRLYWYRQTLGQGPEFLTYFQNEAQLEKSRLLSDRFSAERPKGSFSTLEIQRTEQGDSAMYLCASSPGQGLRAFFGQGTRLTVV.

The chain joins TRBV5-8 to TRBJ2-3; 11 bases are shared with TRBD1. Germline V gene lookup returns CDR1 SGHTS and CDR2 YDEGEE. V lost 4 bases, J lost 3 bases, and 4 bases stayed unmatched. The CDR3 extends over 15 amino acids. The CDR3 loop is CASSRGTGGTDTQYF. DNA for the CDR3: TGTGCCAGCAGCCGTGGGACAGGGGGTACAGATACGCAGTATTTT. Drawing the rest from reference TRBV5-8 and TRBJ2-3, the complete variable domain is EAGVTQSPTHLIKTRGQQATLRCSPISGHTSVYWYQQALGLGLQFLLWYDEGEERNRGNFPPRFSGRQFPNYSSELNVNALELEDSALYLCASSRGTGGTDTQYFGPGTRLTVL.

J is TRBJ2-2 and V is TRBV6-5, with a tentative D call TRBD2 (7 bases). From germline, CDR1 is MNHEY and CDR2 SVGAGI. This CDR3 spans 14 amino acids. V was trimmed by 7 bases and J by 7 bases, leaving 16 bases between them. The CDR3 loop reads CASKEGEGFGELFF. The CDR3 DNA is TGTGCCAGCAAAGAGGGGGAGGGCTTCGGGGAGCTGTTTTTT.

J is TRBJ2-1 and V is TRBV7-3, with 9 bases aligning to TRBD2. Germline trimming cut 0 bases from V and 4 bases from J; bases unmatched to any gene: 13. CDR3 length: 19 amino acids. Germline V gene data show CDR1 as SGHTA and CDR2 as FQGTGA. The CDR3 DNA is TGTGCCAGCAGCTTAACGTTAAGCGGGAGGTCCCCGCTTTACAATGAGCAGTTCTTC. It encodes CASSLTLSGRSPLYNEQFF.

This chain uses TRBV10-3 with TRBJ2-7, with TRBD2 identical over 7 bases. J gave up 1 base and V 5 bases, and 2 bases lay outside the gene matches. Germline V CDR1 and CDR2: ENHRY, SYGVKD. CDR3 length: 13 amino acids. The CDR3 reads CAISPSGSYEQYF. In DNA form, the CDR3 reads TGTGCCATCAGTCCTAGCGGATCCTACGAGCAGTACTTC.

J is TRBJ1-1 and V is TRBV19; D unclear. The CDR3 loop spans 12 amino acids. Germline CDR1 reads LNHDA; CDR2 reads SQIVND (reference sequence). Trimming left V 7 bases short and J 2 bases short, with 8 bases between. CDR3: CASKPGNTEAFF. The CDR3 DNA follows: TGTGCCAGTAAGCCGGGAAACACTGAAGCTTTCTTT.